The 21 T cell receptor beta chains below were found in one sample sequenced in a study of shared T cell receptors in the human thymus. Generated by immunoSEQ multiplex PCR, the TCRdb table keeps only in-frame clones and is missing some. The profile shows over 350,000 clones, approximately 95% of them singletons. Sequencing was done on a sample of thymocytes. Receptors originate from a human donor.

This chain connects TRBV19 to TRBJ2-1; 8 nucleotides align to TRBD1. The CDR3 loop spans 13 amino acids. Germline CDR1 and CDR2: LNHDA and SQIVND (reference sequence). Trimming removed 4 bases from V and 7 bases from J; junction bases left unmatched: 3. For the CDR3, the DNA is TGTGCCAGTAGTACGGACAGGGCTAATGAGCAGTTCTTC. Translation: CASSTDRANEQFF.

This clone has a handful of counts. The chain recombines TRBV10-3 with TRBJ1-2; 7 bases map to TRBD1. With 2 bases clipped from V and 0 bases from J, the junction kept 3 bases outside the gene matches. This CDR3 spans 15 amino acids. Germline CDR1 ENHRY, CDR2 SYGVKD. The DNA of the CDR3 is TGTGCCATCAGTGAGGACGGGACAGCTAACTATGGCTACACCTTC. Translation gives CAISEDGTANYGYTF.

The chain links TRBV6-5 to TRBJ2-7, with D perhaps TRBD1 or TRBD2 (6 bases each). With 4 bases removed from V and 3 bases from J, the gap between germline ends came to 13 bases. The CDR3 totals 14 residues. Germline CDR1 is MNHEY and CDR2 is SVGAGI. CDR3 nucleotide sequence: TGTGCCAGCAGTTCCGGCAGGGGAGGCTACGAGCAGTACTTC. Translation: CASSSGRGGYEQYF.

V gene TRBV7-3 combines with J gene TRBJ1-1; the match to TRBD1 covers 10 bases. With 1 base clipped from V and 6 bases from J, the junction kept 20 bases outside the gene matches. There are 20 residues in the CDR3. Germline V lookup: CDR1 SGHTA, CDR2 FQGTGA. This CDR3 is CASSLRGRQGAKRSDAEAFF. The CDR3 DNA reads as TGTGCCAGCAGCTTAAGAGGGCGACAGGGGGCGAAGCGGTCGGATGCTGAAGCTTTCTTT.

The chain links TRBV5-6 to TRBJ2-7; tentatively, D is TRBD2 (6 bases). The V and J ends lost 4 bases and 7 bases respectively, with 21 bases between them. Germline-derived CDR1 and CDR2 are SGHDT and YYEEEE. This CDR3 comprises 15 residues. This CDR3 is CASSASPRDSLEQYF. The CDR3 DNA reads TGTGCCAGCAGCGCAAGCCCAAGGGACTCCCTGGAGCAGTACTTC.

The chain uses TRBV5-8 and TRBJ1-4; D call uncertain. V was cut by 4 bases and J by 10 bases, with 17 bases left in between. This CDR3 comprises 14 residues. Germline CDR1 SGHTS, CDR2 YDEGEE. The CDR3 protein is CASSPSALTGKLFF. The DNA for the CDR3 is TGTGCCAGCAGCCCTTCGGCCCTCACCGGAAAACTGTTTTTT.

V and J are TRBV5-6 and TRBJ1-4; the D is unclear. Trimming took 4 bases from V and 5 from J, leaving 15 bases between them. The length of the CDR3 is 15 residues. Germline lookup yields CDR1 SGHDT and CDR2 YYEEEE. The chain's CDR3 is CASSRGLNTNEKLFF. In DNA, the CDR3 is TGTGCCAGCAGCCGTGGACTCAACACAAATGAAAAACTGTTTTTT.

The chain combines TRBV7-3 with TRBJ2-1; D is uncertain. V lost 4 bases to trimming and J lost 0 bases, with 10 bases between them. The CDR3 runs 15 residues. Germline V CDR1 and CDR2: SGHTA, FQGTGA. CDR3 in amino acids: CASSSERDSYNEQFF. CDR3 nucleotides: TGTGCCAGCAGCTCCGAAAGGGACTCCTACAATGAGCAGTTCTTC.

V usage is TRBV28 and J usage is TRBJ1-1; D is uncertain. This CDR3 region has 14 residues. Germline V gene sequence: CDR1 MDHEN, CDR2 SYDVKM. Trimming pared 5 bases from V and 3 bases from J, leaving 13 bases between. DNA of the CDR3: TGTGCCAGCAGTGGACTAGTTAGGTACACTGAAGCTTTCTTT. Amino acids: CASSGLVRYTEAFF.

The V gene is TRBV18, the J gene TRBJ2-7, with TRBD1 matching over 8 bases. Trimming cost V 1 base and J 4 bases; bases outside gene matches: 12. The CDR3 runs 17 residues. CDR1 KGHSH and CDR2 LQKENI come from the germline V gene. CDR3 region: CASSPRSSDREGYEQYF. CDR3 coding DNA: TGTGCCAGCTCACCACGTTCGTCGGACAGGGAAGGATACGAGCAGTACTTC.

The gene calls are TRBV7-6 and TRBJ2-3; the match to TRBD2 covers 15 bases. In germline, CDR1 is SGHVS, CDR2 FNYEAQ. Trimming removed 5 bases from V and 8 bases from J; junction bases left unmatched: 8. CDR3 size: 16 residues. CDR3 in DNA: TGTGCCAGCAGCCCGCGGACTAGCGGGAGGGCACGTACGCAGTATTTT. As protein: CASSPRTSGRARTQYF.

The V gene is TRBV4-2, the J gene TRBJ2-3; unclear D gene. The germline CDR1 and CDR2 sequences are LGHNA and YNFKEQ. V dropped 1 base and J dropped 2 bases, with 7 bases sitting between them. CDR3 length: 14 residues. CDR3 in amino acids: CASSQAEFTDTQYF. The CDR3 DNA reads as TGTGCCAGCAGCCAAGCAGAGTTCACAGATACGCAGTATTTT.

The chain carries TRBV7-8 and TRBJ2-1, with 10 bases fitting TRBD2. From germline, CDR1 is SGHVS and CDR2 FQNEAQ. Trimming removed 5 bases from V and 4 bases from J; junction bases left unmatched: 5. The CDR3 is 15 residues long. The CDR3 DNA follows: TGTGCCAGCAGCGCCCTAGCGGGAGCTTACAATGAGCAGTTCTTC. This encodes CASSALAGAYNEQFF.

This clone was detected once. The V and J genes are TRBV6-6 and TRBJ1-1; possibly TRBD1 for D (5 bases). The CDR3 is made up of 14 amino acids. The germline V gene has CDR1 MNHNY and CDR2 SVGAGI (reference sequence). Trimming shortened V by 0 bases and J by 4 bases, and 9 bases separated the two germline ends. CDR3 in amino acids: CASSYSAGFTEAFF. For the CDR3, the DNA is TGTGCCAGCAGTTACTCGGCAGGGTTCACTGAAGCTTTCTTT.

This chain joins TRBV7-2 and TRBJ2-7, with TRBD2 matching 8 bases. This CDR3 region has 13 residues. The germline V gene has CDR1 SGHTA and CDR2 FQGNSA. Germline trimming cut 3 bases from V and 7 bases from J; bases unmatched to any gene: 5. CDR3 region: CASSFGGAWEQYF. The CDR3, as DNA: TGTGCCAGCAGCTTCGGGGGGGCGTGGGAGCAGTACTTC.

The CDR3 DNA reads TGTGCCAGCAGTTTGCGGCGGGAGCCGACCTACGAGCAGTACTTC. It encodes CASSLRREPTYEQYF. The chain has TRBV27 and TRBJ2-7; 7 bases match TRBD2. V dropped 3 bases and J dropped 2; count of bases not matched to a gene: 7. The CDR3 sequence is 15 residues long. Germline V CDR1 and CDR2: MNHEY, SMNVEV (reference sequence).

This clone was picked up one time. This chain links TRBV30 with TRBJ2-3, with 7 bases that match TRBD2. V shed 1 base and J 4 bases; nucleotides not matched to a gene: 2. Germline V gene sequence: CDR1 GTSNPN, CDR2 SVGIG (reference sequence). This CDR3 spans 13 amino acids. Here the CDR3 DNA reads TGTGCCTGGAGTGGACTAGCTTCAGATACGCAGTATTTT. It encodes CAWSGLASDTQYF.

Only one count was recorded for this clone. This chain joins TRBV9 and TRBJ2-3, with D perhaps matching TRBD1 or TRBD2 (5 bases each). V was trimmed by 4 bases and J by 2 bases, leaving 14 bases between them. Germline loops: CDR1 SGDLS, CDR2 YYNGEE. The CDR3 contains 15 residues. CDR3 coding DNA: TGTGCCAGCAGCTTAGGGAGACAGCTCACAGATACGCAGTATTTT. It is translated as CASSLGRQLTDTQYF.

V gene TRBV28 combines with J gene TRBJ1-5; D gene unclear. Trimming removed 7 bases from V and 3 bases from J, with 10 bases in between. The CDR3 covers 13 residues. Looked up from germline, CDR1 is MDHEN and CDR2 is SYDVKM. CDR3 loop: CASMEGVNQPQHF. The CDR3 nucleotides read TGTGCCAGCATGGAGGGAGTCAATCAGCCCCAGCATTTT.

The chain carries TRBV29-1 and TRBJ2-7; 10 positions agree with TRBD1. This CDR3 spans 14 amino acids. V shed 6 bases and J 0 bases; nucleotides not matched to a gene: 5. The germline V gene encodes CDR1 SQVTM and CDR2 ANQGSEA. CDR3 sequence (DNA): TGCAGCGTCCCTGGACAGGGGGGCTCCTACGAGCAGTACTTC. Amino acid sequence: CSVPGQGGSYEQYF.

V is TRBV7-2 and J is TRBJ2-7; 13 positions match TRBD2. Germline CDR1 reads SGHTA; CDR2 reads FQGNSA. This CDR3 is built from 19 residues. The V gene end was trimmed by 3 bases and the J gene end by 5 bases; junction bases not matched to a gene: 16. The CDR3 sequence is CASSLATGTSGIQNDEQYF. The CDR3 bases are TGTGCCAGCAGCTTGGCCACGGGGACTAGCGGGATCCAAAACGACGAGCAGTACTTC.